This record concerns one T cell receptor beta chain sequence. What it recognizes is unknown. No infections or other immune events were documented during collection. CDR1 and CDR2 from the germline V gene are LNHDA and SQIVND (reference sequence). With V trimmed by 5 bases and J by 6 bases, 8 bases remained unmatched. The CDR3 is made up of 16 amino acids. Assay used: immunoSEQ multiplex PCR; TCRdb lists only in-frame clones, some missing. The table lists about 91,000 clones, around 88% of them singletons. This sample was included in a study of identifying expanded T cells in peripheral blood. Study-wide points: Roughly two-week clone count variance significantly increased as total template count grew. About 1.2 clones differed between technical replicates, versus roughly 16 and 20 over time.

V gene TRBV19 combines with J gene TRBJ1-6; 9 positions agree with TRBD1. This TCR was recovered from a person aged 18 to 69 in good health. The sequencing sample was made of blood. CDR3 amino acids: CASSSSTGGGNSPLHF. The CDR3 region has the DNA TGTGCCAGTAGTTCGTCGACAGGGGGAGGTAATTCACCCCTCCACTTT. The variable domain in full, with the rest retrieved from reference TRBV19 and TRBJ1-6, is DGGITQSPKYLFRKEGQNVTLSCEQNLNHDAMYWYRQDPGQGLRLIYYSQIVNDFQKGDIAEGYSVSREKKESFPLTVTSAQKNPTAFYLCASSSSTGGGNSPLHFGNGTRLTVT.